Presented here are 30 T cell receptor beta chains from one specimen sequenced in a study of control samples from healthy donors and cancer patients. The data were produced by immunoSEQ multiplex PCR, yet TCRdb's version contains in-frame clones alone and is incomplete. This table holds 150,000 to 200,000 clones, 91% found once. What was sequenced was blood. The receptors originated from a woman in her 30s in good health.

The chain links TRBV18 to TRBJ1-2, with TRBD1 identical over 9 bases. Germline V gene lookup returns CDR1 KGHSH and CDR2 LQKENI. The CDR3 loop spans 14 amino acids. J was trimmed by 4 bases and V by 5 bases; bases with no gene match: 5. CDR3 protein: CASSFGQGPYGYTF. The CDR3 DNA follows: TGTGCCAGCTCATTCGGACAGGGGCCCTATGGCTACACCTTC.

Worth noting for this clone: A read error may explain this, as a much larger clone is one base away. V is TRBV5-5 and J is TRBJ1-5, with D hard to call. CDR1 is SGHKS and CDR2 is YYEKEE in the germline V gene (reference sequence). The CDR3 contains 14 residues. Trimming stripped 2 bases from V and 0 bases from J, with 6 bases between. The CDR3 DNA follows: TGTGCCAGCAGCTTAGGGTATAGCAATCAGCCCCAGCATTTT. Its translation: CASSLGYSNQPQHF.

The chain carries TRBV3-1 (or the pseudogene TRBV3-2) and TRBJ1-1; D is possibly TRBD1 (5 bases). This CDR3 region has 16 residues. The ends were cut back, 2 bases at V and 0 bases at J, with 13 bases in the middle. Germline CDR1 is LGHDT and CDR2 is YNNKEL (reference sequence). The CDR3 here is CASSQTRGEMNTEAFF. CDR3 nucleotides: TGTGCCAGCAGCCAAACCCGAGGGGAGATGAACACTGAAGCTTTCTTT.

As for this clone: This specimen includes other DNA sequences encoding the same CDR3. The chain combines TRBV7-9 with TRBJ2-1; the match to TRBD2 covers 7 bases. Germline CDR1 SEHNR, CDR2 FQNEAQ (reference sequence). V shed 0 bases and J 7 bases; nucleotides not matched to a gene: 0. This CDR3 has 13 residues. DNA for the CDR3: TGTGCCAGCAGCTTAGCGGGAGGGAATGAGCAGTTCTTC. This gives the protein CASSLAGGNEQFF.

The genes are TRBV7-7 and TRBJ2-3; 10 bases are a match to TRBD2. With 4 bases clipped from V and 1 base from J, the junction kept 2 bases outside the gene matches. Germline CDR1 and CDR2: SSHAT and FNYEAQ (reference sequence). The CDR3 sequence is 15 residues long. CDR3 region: CASSSGLAGTDTQYF. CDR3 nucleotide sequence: TGTGCCAGCAGCTCTGGACTAGCGGGCACAGATACGCAGTATTTT.

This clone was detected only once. The DNA of the CDR3 is TGTGCCAGCAGCTTACTGGACAGGGAGTATGGCTACACCTTC. This gives the protein CASSLLDREYGYTF. V and J are TRBV11-2 and TRBJ1-2, with 8 bases aligning to TRBD1. Germline CDR1 and CDR2: SGHAT and FQNNGV. This CDR3 region has 14 residues. Trimming removed 2 bases from V and 5 bases from J; junction bases left unmatched: 4.

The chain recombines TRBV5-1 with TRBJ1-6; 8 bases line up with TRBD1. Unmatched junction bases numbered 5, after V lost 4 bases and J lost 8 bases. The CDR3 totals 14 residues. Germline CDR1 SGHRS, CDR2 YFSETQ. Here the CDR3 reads CASSARTGHSPLHF. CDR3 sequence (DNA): TGCGCCAGCAGCGCCAGGACAGGGCATTCACCCCTCCACTTT.

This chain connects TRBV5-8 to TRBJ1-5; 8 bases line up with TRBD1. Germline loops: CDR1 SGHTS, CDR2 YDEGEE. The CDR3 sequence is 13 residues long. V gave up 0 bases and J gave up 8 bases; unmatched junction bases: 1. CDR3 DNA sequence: TGTGCCAGCAGCTTGGACAGGGGGGAGCCCCAGCATTTT. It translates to CASSLDRGEPQHF.

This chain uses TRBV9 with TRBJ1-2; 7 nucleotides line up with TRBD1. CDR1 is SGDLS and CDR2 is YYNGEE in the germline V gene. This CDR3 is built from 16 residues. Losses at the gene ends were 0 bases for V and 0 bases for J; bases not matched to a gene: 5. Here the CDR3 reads CASSVDTGAPNYGYTF. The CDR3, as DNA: TGTGCCAGCAGCGTAGATACAGGGGCTCCTAACTATGGCTACACCTTC.

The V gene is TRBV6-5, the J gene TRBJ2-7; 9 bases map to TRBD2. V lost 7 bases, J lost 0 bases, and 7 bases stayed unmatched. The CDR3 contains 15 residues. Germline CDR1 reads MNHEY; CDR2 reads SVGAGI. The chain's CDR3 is CASTQSSGSSYEQYF. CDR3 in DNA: TGTGCCAGCACCCAAAGTAGCGGGAGCTCCTACGAGCAGTACTTC.

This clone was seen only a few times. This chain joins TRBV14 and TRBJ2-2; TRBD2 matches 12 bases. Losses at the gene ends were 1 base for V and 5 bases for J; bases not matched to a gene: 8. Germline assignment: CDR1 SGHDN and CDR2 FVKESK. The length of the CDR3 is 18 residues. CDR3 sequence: CASSQGLAGGPWTGELFF. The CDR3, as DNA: TGTGCCAGCAGCCAAGGCCTAGCGGGGGGGCCGTGGACCGGGGAGCTGTTTTTT.

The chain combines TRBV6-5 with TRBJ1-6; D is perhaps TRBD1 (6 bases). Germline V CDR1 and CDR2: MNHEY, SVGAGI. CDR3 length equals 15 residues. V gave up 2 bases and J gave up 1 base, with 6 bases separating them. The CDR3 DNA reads TGTGCCAGCAGTTACAGGGGGTCCTATAATTCACCCCTCCACTTT. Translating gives CASSYRGSYNSPLHF.

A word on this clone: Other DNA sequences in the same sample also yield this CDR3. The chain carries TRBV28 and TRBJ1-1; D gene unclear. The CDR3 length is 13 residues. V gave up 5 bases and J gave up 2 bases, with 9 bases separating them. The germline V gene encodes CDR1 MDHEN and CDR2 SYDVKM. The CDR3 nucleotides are TGTGCCAGCAGTCCACCGGTAAACACTGAAGCTTTCTTT. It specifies CASSPPVNTEAFF.

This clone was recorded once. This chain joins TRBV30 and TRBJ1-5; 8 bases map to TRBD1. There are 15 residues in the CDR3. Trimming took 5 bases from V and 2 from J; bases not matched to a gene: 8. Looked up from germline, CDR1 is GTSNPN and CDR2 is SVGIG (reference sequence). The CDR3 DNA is TGTGCCTGGCGAGTCAGGGGGCGCGGCAATCAGCCCCAGCATTTT. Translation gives CAWRVRGRGNQPQHF.

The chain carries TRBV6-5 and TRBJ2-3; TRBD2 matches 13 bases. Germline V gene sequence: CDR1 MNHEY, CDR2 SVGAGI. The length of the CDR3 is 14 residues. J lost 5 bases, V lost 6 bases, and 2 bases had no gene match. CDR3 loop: CASRGLAGKDTQYF. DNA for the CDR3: TGTGCCAGCAGGGGACTAGCGGGAAAAGATACGCAGTATTTT.

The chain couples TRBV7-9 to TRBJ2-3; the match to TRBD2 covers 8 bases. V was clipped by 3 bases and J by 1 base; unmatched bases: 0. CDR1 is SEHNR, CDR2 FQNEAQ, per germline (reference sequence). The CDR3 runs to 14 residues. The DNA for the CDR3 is TGTGCCAGCAGCTTGACTAGCGGCACAGATACGCAGTATTTT. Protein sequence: CASSLTSGTDTQYF.

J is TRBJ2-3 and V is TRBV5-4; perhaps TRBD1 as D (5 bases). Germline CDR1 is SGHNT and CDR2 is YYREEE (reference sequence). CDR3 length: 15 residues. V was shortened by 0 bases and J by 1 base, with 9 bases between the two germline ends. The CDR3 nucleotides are TGTGCCAGCAGCTTGGTAGGGGCGCGCACAGATACGCAGTATTTT. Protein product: CASSLVGARTDTQYF.

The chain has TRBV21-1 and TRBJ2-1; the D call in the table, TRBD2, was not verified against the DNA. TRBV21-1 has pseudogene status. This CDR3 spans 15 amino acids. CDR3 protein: CASSKGLFSYNEQFF. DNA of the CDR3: TGTGCCAGCAGCAAAGGACTGTTTTCCTACAATGAGCAGTTCTTC.

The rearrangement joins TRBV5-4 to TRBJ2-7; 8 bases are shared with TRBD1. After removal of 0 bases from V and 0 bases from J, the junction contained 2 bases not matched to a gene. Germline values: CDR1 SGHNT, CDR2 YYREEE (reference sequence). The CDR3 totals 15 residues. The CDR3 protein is CASSLGDRSSYEQYF. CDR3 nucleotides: TGTGCCAGCAGCTTGGGGGACAGGAGCTCCTACGAGCAGTACTTC.

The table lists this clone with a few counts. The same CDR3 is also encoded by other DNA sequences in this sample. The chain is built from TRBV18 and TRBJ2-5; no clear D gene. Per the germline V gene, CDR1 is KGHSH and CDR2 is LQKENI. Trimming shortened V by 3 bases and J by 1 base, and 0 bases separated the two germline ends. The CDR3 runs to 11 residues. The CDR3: CASSPQETQYF. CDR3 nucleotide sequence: TGTGCCAGCTCACCCCAAGAGACCCAGTACTTC.

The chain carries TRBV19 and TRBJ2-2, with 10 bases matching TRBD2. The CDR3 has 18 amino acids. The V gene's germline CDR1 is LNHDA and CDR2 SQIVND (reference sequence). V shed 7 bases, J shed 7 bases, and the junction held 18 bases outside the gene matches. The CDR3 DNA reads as TGTGCCAGTACGAGTCGGGGACTAGCGAGGATCGAGGGCGGGGAGCTGTTTTTT. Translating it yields CASTSRGLARIEGGELFF.

The CDR3 bases are TGTGCCAGCAGCGTAGGGGGGACTAGCGAGCAGTACTTC. It codes for CASSVGGTSEQYF. V is TRBV9 and J is TRBJ2-7, with 8 bases identical to TRBD2. The junction had 2 bases not matched to a gene; V was cut back by 0 bases and J by 6 bases. CDR1 is SGDLS, CDR2 YYNGEE, per germline. This CDR3 spans 13 amino acids. The variable domain in full, completed from reference TRBV9 and TRBJ2-7, reads DSGVTQTPKHLITATGQRVTLRCSPRSGDLSVYWYQQSLDQGLQFLIQYYNGEERAKGNILERFSAQQFPDLHSELNLSSLELGDSALYFCASSVGGTSEQYFGPGTRLTVT.

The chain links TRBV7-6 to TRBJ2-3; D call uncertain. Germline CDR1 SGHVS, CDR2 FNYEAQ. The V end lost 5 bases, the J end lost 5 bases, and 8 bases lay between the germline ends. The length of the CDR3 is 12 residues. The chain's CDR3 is CASSAGGDTQYF. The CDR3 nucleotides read TGTGCCAGCAGCGCAGGTGGAGATACGCAGTATTTT.

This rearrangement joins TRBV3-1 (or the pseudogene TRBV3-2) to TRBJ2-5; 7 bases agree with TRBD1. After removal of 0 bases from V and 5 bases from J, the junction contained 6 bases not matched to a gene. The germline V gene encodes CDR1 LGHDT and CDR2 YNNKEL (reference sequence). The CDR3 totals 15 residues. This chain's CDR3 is CASSQDLQGVETQYF. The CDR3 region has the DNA TGTGCCAGCAGCCAAGACCTCCAGGGGGTTGAGACCCAGTACTTC.

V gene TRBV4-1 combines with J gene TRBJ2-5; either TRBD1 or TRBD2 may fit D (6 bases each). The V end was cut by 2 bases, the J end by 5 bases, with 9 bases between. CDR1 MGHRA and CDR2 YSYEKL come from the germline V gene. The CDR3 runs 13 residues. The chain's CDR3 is CASSQRGGETQYF. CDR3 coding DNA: TGCGCCAGCAGCCAAAGAGGGGGGGAGACCCAGTACTTC.

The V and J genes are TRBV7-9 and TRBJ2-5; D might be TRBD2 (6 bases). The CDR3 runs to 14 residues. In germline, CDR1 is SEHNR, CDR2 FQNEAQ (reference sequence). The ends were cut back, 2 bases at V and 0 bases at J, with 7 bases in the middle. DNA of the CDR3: TGTGCCAGCAGCTTACGGACTAACCAAGAGACCCAGTACTTC. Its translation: CASSLRTNQETQYF. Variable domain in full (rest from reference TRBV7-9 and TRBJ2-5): DTGVSQNPRHKITKRGQNVTFRCDPISEHNRLYWYRQTLGQGPEFLTYFQNEAQLEKSRLLSDRFSAERPKGSFSTLEIQRTEQGDSAMYLCASSLRTNQETQYFGPGTRLLVL.

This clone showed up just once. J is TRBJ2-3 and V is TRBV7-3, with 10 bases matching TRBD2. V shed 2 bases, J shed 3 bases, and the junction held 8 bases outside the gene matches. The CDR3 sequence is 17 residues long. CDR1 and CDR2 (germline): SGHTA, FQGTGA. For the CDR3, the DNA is TGTGCCAGCAGCTTATACCCTAGCGGGAGTGGGACAGATACGCAGTATTTT. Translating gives CASSLYPSGSGTDTQYF. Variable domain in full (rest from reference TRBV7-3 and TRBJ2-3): GAGVSQTPSNKVTEKGKYVELRCDPISGHTALYWYRQSLGQGPEFLIYFQGTGAADDSGLPNDRFFAVRPEGSVSTLKIQRTERGDSAVYLCASSLYPSGSGTDTQYFGPGTRLTVL.

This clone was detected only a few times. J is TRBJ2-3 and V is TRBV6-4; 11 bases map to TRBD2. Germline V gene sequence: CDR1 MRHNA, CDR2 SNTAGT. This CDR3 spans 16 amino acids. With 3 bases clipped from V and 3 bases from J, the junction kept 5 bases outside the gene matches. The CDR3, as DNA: TGTGCCAGCAGTGATAGCGGGGGGGCCGGTACAGATACGCAGTATTTT. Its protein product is CASSDSGGAGTDTQYF.

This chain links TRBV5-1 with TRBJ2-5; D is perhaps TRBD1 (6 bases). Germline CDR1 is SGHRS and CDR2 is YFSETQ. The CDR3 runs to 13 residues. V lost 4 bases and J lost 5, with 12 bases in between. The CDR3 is CASSLAGVETQYF. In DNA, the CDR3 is TGCGCCAGCAGCCTTGCAGGGGTCGAGACCCAGTACTTC.

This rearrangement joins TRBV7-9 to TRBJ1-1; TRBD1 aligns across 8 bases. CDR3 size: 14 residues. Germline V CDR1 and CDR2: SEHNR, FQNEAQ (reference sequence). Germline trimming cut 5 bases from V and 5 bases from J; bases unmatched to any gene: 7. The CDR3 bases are TGTGCCAGCAGCCCTCAGGGGGCGCGGACTGAAGCTTTCTTT. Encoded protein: CASSPQGARTEAFF.